Sequencing of this T cell receptor beta chain was carried out in a study of blood T cell repertoires in COVID-19. Study context: Sample material is recorded as cDNA or gDNA derived from T cells, B-cell-depleted T cells, or PBMCs.

The CDR3 runs 13 residues. V gave up 9 bases and J gave up 6 bases; unmatched junction bases: 8. Germline V CDR1 and CDR2: MNHEY, SVGAGI. In the original processing: Estimation of nucleated cell counts was performed using reference gene primer amplification. The repertoire was sequenced with immunoSEQ multiplex PCR; TCRdb's copy has only in-frame clones and lacks some. V and J calls and clone size follow that table, whereas D and trimming were derived from the DNA. The data contain tens of thousands of clones, around 81% of them singletons. The TCR originated in a woman aged 70-85 years with acute or convalescent COVID-19. The material sequenced was peripheral blood. The chain carries TRBV6-5 and TRBJ1-2, with 9 positions matching TRBD1. The CDR3 reads CASVTQGAHGYTF. CDR3 in DNA: TGTGCCAGTGTAACACAGGGGGCGCATGGCTACACCTTC.